Described below is a single TCR beta chain sequence and its context. TCRdb keeps only in-frame clones here, not all; method: immunoSEQ multiplex PCR. The data hold about 100,000 clones, with almost 96% observed a single time. The source of the sample is a study of technical replicates of blood from a handful of donors. The clonotype was recovered from a human donor in good health. Sequencing was performed on T cells isolated from PBMCs.

Here the CDR3 reads CASSIGSGGVEAFF. In nucleotides, the CDR3 is TGTGCCAGTAGTATAGGGTCGGGAGGGGTTGAAGCTTTCTTT. V is TRBV19 and J is TRBJ1-1, with a tentative D call TRBD1 (5 bases). Germline loops: CDR1 LNHDA, CDR2 SQIVND (reference sequence). The CDR3 totals 14 residues. With 1 base removed from V and 7 bases from J, the gap between germline ends came to 13 bases.